What follows are 25 T cell receptor beta chains derived from one specimen sequenced in a study of blood T cell repertoires in COVID-19. The protocol was immunoSEQ multiplex PCR, while the TCRdb copy is restricted to in-frame clones and leaves out a portion. The profile covers about 300,000 clones, with roughly nine tenths appearing a single time and roughly 1.9% taken by the ten largest. The sequencing sample was made of peripheral blood. These receptors all stem from a woman in her 30s with COVID-19, enrolled during active disease.

The rearrangement uses TRBV5-1 and TRBJ2-5; the match to TRBD2 covers 7 bases. V was pared by 5 bases and J by 2 bases, with 3 bases of the junction left unmatched. The V gene's germline CDR1 is SGHRS and CDR2 YFSETQ. This CDR3 is 13 amino acids long. The CDR3 spells CASRSGIQETQYF. The CDR3 coding sequence is TGCGCCAGCAGAAGCGGGATTCAAGAGACCCAGTACTTC.

This chain connects TRBV7-2 to TRBJ2-7, with TRBD1 matching over 9 bases. Per germline, CDR1 SGHTA and CDR2 FQGNSA. The V gene end was trimmed by 3 bases and the J gene end by 6 bases; junction bases not matched to a gene: 3. CDR3 length: 13 amino acids. Written as DNA, the CDR3 is TGTGCCAGCAGCTTTACAGGGGGCTTCGAGCAGTACTTC. It specifies CASSFTGGFEQYF.

The chain employs TRBV2 and TRBJ1-2, with a weak D call TRBD1 (5 bases). With 4 bases removed from V and 4 bases from J, the gap between germline ends came to 13 bases. CDR1 and CDR2 (germline): SNHLY, FYNNEI. The CDR3 is made up of 14 amino acids. The CDR3 DNA is TGTGCCAGCAGTGGCGACAGCGCGGTCTATGGCTACACCTTC. Translation: CASSGDSAVYGYTF.

The chain couples TRBV7-2 to TRBJ1-2, with unresolved D. Germline values: CDR1 SGHTA, CDR2 FQGNSA. Trimming cost V 5 bases and J 1 base, with 11 bases left between them. There are 14 residues in the CDR3. CDR3 nucleotides: TGTGCCAGCAGCCCCGAGTTATTTAACTATGGCTACACCTTC. Translating gives CASSPELFNYGYTF.

The gene calls are TRBV5-6 and TRBJ1-1; no clear D gene. Germline CDR1 reads SGHDT; CDR2 reads YYEEEE. V lost 4 bases and J 1 base, leaving 8 bases between the germline ends. The CDR3 runs 13 residues. The CDR3 DNA follows: TGTGCCAGCAGCCTGAAGCGGAACACTGAAGCTTTCTTT. Residues: CASSLKRNTEAFF.

This chain joins TRBV6-5 and TRBJ1-6; D unclear. CDR3 length equals 13 residues. Germline loops: CDR1 MNHEY, CDR2 SVGAGI. Trimming took 7 bases from V and 10 from J, leaving 14 bases between them. CDR3 coding DNA: TGTGCCAGCACCCCGGACGGGAAGTCACCCCTCCACTTT. Its protein product is CASTPDGKSPLHF.

The chain recombines TRBV28 with TRBJ1-1; D is perhaps TRBD1 (5 bases). V was clipped by 8 bases and J by 3 bases, with 13 bases between them. The CDR3 is 13 residues long. Germline V CDR1 and CDR2: MDHEN, SYDVKM. In nucleotides, the CDR3 is TGTGCCAGCCACCCTTGGGGGGACACTGAAGCTTTCTTT. This codes for CASHPWGDTEAFF.

The chain uses TRBV7-9 and TRBJ1-1, with a possible D match to TRBD1 (6 bases). The germline gives CDR1 SEHNR, CDR2 FQNEAQ (reference sequence). CDR3 size: 16 residues. V shed 6 bases and J shed 2 bases, with 19 bases lying between them. CDR3 residues: CASRRKSGGPNTEAFF. CDR3 nucleotides: TGTGCCAGCAGACGCAAAAGCGGGGGCCCTAACACTGAAGCTTTCTTT.

The chain uses TRBV14 and TRBJ2-2; weak D call: TRBD1 (6 bases). The CDR3 is 15 amino acids. Trimming stripped 4 bases from V and 5 bases from J, with 14 bases between. Germline CDR1 SGHDN, CDR2 FVKESK. Here the CDR3 DNA reads TGTGCCAGCAGCCCCCTGGACAGTAAGACCGGGGAGCTGTTTTTT. This sequence encodes CASSPLDSKTGELFF.

This clone was detected many times. The chain joins TRBV6-1 to TRBJ2-1; 8 nucleotides match TRBD2. The germline CDR1 and CDR2 sequences are MNHNS and SASEGT. After removal of 1 base from V and 3 bases from J, the junction contained 2 bases not matched to a gene. This CDR3 contains 15 residues. Written as DNA, the CDR3 is TGTGCCAGCAGTGAAGAAGCGGGGGACTACAATGAGCAGTTCTTC. Amino acids: CASSEEAGDYNEQFF.

This sequence joins TRBV2 and TRBJ2-3; TRBD2 matches 13 bases. J was trimmed by 4 bases and V by 5 bases; bases with no gene match: 3. This CDR3 has 15 amino acids. CDR1 and CDR2 (germline): SNHLY, FYNNEI. DNA for the CDR3: TGTGCCAGCAGTACGACTAGCGGGGGGTCAGATACGCAGTATTTT. Protein: CASSTTSGGSDTQYF.

V usage is TRBV6-5 and J usage is TRBJ1-1, with 9 bases lining up with TRBD1. The CDR3 is made up of 15 amino acids. Germline V gives CDR1 MNHEY, CDR2 SVGAGI. The J segment lost 5 bases and the V segment lost 0 bases, leaving 4 bases of the junction unmatched. This chain's CDR3 is CASSYSWTGDTEAFF. CDR3 nucleotides: TGTGCCAGCAGTTACTCATGGACAGGGGATACTGAAGCTTTCTTT.

This sequence joins TRBV4-1 and TRBJ2-4; 9 bases agree with TRBD2. Germline CDR1 reads MGHRA; CDR2 reads YSYEKL. The CDR3 is 17 residues long. With V trimmed by 0 bases and J by 3 bases, 6 bases remained unmatched. CDR3 coding DNA: TGCGCCAGCAGCCAAGATCTTATGCGGGGGGGCAAAAACATTCAGTACTTC. Translation: CASSQDLMRGGKNIQYF.

The genes are TRBV19 and TRBJ1-2, with 8 bases matching TRBD1. The CDR3 is 15 amino acids. Germline V gives CDR1 LNHDA, CDR2 SQIVND (reference sequence). V dropped 7 bases and J dropped 3; count of bases not matched to a gene: 10. This CDR3 is CASTLTGTGDYGYTF. The CDR3 nucleotides read TGTGCCAGTACCCTAACCGGGACAGGAGACTATGGCTACACCTTC.

CDR3 nucleotide sequence: TGCGCCAGCAGTGAGAGGTCGCGGGATACGCAGTATTTT. Its translation: CASSERSRDTQYF. The gene calls are TRBV10-2 and TRBJ2-3; D gene ambiguous. Germline V gene lookup returns CDR1 WSHSY and CDR2 SAAADI. The CDR3 covers 13 residues. Trimming stripped 2 bases from V and 6 bases from J, with 9 bases between.

CDR3 sequence reads: CATSRGFSSTDTQYF. In DNA form, the CDR3 reads TGTGCCACCAGCAGAGGTTTCTCTAGCACAGATACGCAGTATTTT. The rearrangement links TRBV15 to TRBJ2-3; D ambiguous. In germline, CDR1 is LNHNV, CDR2 YYDKDF (reference sequence). V shed 1 base and J shed 0 bases, with 8 bases lying between them. This CDR3 has 15 amino acids.

The genes are TRBV5-8 and TRBJ2-3; 11 bases fit TRBD2. Looked up from germline, CDR1 is SGHTS and CDR2 is YDEGEE. V lost 0 bases and J lost 6; bases outside the gene matches: 6. The CDR3 consists of 16 residues. In DNA, the CDR3 is TGTGCCAGCAGCTTGGATAGCGGGGGGGCAAGGGATACGCAGTATTTT. As protein: CASSLDSGGARDTQYF.

This chain uses TRBV7-9 with TRBJ1-6; TRBD1 matches at 7 bases. This CDR3 comprises 13 residues. Germline V lookup: CDR1 SEHNR, CDR2 FQNEAQ (reference sequence). Trimming cost V 5 bases and J 8 bases; bases outside gene matches: 3. The CDR3 reads CASSLDRDSPLHF. The CDR3 DNA reads as TGTGCCAGCAGCCTAGACAGGGATTCACCCCTCCACTTT.

V and J are TRBV10-3 and TRBJ2-7; 16 nucleotides match TRBD2. The CDR3 length is 17 residues. The V gene's germline CDR1 is ENHRY and CDR2 SYGVKD. The V gene end was trimmed by 6 bases and the J gene end by 2 bases; junction bases not matched to a gene: 7. The CDR3 coding sequence is TGTGCCATCAGCCCGGGACTAGCGGGGGGGGGCGCCTACGAGCAGTACGTC. This encodes CAISPGLAGGGAYEQYV.

The chain uses TRBV9 and TRBJ2-1; TRBD2 agrees at 9 bases. This CDR3 has 15 amino acids. Germline trimming cut 1 base from V and 4 bases from J; bases unmatched to any gene: 3. Germline-derived CDR1 and CDR2 are SGDLS and YYNGEE. The CDR3 here is CASSVRLADYNEQFF. As DNA, the CDR3 is TGTGCCAGCAGCGTAAGACTAGCGGATTACAATGAGCAGTTCTTC.

The genes are TRBV7-6 and TRBJ1-5, with 7 bases fitting TRBD1. CDR1 and CDR2 (germline): SGHVS, FNYEAQ. This CDR3 region has 13 residues. Unmatched junction bases numbered 0, after V lost 2 bases and J lost 5 bases. The CDR3 DNA sequence: TGTGCCAGCAGCTTACAGGGGGATCAGCCCCAGCATTTT. This translates into CASSLQGDQPQHF.

CDR3 nucleotide sequence: TGTGCCAGCAGCCCCCGCCGGGAACCCATCGATACGCAGTATTTT. Translation: CASSPRREPIDTQYF. This sequence joins TRBV7-9 and TRBJ2-3; possibly TRBD2 for D (5 bases). The CDR3 contains 15 residues. Trimming removed 5 bases from V and 6 bases from J, with 18 bases in between. CDR1 is SEHNR, CDR2 FQNEAQ, per germline (reference sequence). Full variable domain (remainder filled in from reference TRBV7-9 and TRBJ2-3): DTGVSQNPRHKITKRGQNVTFRCDPISEHNRLYWYRQTLGQGPEFLTYFQNEAQLEKSRLLSDRFSAERPKGSFSTLEIQRTEQGDSAMYLCASSPRREPIDTQYFGPGTRLTVL.

The chain links TRBV5-6 to TRBJ1-4; 7 nucleotides agree with TRBD1. Germline-derived CDR1 and CDR2 are SGHDT and YYEEEE. V gave up 2 bases and J gave up 4 bases; unmatched junction bases: 2. The CDR3 is made up of 14 amino acids. For the CDR3, the DNA is TGTGCCAGCAGCTTCGGGACAGATAATGAAAAACTGTTTTTT. Its protein is CASSFGTDNEKLFF.

V and J are TRBV19 and TRBJ1-3; 7 bases fit TRBD1. The CDR3 extends over 16 amino acids. V was clipped by 8 bases and J by 2 bases; unmatched bases: 12. The germline CDR1 and CDR2 sequences are LNHDA and SQIVND (reference sequence). The DNA for the CDR3 is TGTGCCAGTGAGGACAGGCTAGGACTGGCTGGAAACACCATATATTTT. Residues: CASEDRLGLAGNTIYF.

The CDR3 protein is CASSYDRVSQPQHF. The CDR3 bases are TGTGCCAGCAGTTACGACAGGGTGAGTCAGCCCCAGCATTTT. J is TRBJ1-5 and V is TRBV6-5; TRBD1 matches at 7 bases. This CDR3 has 14 residues. The V and J ends lost 2 bases and 6 bases, in that order; junction bases with no gene match: 4. Germline V gene data show CDR1 as MNHEY and CDR2 as SVGAGI.